These 7 T cell receptor beta chains were sequenced from one sample in a study of T-cell memory formation after mild COVID-19. One entry per CDR3 protein, called by TCRdb with MiXCR from the 5' RACE reads. The sample has a few hundred thousand distinct CDR3 sequences; around an eighth are singletons. Material for sequencing was PBMCs or a T cell subset sorted from them (not recorded which). The origin of the receptors is a man younger than 35 who had mild COVID-19 (a few samples of this study predate the infection). Cell type and time point are not known.

This clonotype showed up just a few times. The chain is built from TRBV7-9 and TRBJ1-1; D remains unclear. This CDR3 contains 13 residues. Germline V gives CDR1 SEHNR, CDR2 FQNEAQ (reference sequence). V shed 5 bases and J shed 11 bases, with 18 bases lying between them. The CDR3 bases are TGTGCCAGCAGCCATCCCGGCGGACCCGACGCTTTCTTT. Translated: CASSHPGGPDAFF.

This clonotype came up a few times. The chain links TRBV5-1 to TRBJ2-3, with 10 bases matching TRBD2. The CDR3 loop spans 14 amino acids. V lost 5 bases to trimming and J lost 4 bases; unmatched junction nucleotides: 4. Looked up from germline, CDR1 is SGHRS and CDR2 is YFSETQ. This CDR3 reads CASSERGGADTQYF. For the CDR3, the DNA is TGCGCCAGCAGTGAGCGGGGGGGAGCAGATACGCAGTATTTT.

CDR3 region: CASERGSTEAFF. The CDR3, as DNA: TGTGCTAGTGAAAGGGGATCCACTGAAGCTTTCTTT. The V and J genes are TRBV12-5 and TRBJ1-1; TRBD1 might be the D (5 bases). V was cut by 7 bases and J by 4 bases, with 10 bases left in between. The CDR3 totals 12 residues. From germline, CDR1 is LGHNT and CDR2 FRNRAP. Drawing the rest from reference TRBV12-5 and TRBJ1-1, the complete variable domain is DARVTQTPRHKVTEMGQEVTMRCQPILGHNTVFWYRQTMMQGLELLAYFRNRAPLDDSGMPKDRFSAEMPDATLATLKIQPSEPRDSAVYFCASERGSTEAFFGQGTRLTVV.

This clonotype turned up a few times. This rearrangement joins TRBV14 to TRBJ1-1; perhaps TRBD1 as D (5 bases). Germline V CDR1 and CDR2: SGHDN, FVKESK. The CDR3 has 13 residues. V lost 0 bases and J 14 bases, leaving 16 bases between the germline ends. The DNA for the CDR3 is TGTGCCAGCAGCCAAGATTGGGGGGTAGCTTTGTTCTTT. It translates to CASSQDWGVALFF.

This clonotype occurred many times. The chain is built from TRBV5-1 and TRBJ1-1; possibly TRBD1 for D (5 bases). The V end was cut by 0 bases, the J end by 4 bases, with 16 bases between. From germline, CDR1 is SGHRS and CDR2 YFSETQ. The CDR3 sequence is 16 residues long. The CDR3 DNA reads as TGCGCCAGCAGCTTGGGGGGCACGGAGTGGGGCACTGAAGCTTTCTTT. This translates into CASSLGGTEWGTEAFF. Variable domain in full (rest from reference TRBV5-1 and TRBJ1-1): KAGVTQTPRYLIKTRGQQVTLSCSPISGHRSVSWYQQTPGQGLQFLFEYFSETQRNKGNFPGRFSGRQFSNSRSEMNVSTLELGDSALYLCASSLGGTEWGTEAFFGQGTRLTVV.

In its sample, this clonotype was seen a few times. The V and J genes are TRBV6-6 and TRBJ2-3; D may be TRBD1 (5 bases). V lost 0 bases and J 4 bases, leaving 8 bases between the germline ends. The CDR3 spans 14 residues. Per the germline V gene, CDR1 is MNHNY and CDR2 is SVGAGI (reference sequence). Written as DNA, the CDR3 is TGTGCCAGCAGTTACTCTGCCAGGGCAGATACGCAGTATTTT. The encoded protein is CASSYSARADTQYF.

The V and J genes are TRBV6-5 and TRBJ2-1; perhaps TRBD2 as D (6 bases). Per germline, CDR1 MNHEY and CDR2 SVGAGI. This CDR3 has 14 residues. V lost 5 bases to trimming and J lost 2 bases, with 10 bases between them. As DNA, the CDR3 is TGTGCCAGCAGTCCGGGACTGGCCTACAATGAGCAGTTCTTC. Its protein product is CASSPGLAYNEQFF.